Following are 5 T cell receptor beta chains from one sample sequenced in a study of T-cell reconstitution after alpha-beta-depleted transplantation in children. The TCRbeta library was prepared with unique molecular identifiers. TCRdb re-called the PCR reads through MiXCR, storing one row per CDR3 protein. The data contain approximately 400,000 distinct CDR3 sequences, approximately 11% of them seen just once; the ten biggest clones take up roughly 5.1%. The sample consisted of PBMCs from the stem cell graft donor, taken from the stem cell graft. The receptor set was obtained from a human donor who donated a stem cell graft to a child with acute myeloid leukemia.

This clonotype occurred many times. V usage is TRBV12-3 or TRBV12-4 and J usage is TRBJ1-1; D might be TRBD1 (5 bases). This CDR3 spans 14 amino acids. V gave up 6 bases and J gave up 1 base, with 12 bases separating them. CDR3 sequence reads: CASSGHYSNTEAFF. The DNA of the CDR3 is TGTGCCAGCAGCGGACACTATTCGAACACTGAAGCTTTCTTT.

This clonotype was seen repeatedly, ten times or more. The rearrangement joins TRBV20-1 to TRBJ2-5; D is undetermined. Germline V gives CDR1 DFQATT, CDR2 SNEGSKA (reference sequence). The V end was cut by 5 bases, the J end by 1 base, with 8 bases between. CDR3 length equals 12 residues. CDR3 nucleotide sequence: TGCAGTGCTCGGCGCAGCCAAGAGACCCAGTACTTC. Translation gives CSARRSQETQYF.

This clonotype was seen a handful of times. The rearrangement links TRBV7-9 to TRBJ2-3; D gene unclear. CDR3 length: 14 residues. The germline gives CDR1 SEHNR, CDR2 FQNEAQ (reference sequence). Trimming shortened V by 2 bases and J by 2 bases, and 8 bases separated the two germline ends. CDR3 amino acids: CASSLLGTTDTQYF. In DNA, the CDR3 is TGTGCCAGCAGCTTATTGGGTACCACAGATACGCAGTATTTT.

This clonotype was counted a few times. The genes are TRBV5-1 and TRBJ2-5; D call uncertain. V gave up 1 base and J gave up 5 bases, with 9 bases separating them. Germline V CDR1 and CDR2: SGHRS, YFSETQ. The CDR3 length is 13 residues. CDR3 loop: CASSLFPWETQYF. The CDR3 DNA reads TGCGCCAGCAGCTTGTTTCCATGGGAGACCCAGTACTTC.

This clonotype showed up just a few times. CDR3 sequence (DNA): TGCAGTGCTAGATTACTAGCGGGGAAAGAGACCCAGTACTTC. Translated, it gives CSARLLAGKETQYF. The rearrangement joins TRBV20-1 to TRBJ2-5, with TRBD2 matching over 10 bases. In germline, CDR1 is DFQATT, CDR2 SNEGSKA (reference sequence). The V and J ends lost 2 bases and 3 bases, in that order; junction bases with no gene match: 3. The CDR3 runs to 14 residues.